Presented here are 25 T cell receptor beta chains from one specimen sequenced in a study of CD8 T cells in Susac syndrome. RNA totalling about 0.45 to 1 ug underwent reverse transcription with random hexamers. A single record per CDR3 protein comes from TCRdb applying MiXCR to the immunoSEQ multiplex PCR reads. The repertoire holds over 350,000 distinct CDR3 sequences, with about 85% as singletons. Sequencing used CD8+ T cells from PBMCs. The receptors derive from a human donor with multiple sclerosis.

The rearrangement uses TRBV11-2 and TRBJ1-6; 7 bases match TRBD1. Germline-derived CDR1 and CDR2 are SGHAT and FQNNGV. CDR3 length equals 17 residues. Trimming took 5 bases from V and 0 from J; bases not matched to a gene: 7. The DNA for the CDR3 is TGTGCCAGCAGCGCACGGACAGGAGGCTCCTATAATTCACCCCTCCACTTT. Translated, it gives CASSARTGGSYNSPLHF.

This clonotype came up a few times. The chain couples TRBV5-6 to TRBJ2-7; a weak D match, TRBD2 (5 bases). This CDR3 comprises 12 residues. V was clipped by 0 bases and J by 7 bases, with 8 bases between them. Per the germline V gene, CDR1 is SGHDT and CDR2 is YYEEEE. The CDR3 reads CASSLAAGEQYF. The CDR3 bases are TGTGCCAGCAGCTTGGCCGCGGGTGAGCAGTACTTC.

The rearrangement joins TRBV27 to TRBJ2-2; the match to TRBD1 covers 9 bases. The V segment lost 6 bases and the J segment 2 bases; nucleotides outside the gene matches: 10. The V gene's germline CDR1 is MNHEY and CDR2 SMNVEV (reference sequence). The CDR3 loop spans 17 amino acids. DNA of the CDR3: TGTGCCAGCAGCCAGGGACAGGGAAGACGAAACACCGGGGAGCTGTTTTTT. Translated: CASSQGQGRRNTGELFF.

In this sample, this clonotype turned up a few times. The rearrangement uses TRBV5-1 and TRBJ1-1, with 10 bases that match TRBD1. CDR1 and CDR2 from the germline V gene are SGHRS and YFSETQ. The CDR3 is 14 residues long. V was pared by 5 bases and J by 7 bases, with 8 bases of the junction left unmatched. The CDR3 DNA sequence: TGCGCCAGCAGTCCCGGACAGGGGGGAGTTGAAGCTTTCTTT. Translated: CASSPGQGGVEAFF.

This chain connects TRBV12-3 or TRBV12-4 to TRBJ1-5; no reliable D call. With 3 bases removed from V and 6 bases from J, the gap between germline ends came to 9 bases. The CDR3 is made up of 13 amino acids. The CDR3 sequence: CASSFRGIQPQHF. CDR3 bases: TGTGCCAGCAGTTTTCGAGGGATTCAGCCCCAGCATTTT.

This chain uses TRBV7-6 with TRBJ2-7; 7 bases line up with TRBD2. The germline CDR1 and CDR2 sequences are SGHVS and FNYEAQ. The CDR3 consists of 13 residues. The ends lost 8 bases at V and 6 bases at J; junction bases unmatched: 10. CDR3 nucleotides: TGTGCCAGCGGTAATGGCGGGAGTTCCGAGCAGTACTTC. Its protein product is CASGNGGSSEQYF.

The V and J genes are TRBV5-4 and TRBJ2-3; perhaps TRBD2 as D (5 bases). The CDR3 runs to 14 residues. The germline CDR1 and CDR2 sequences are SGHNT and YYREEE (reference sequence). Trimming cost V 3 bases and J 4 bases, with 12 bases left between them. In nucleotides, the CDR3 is TGTGCCAGCAGCTCTGAGACGGAGGCAGATACGCAGTATTTT. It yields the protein CASSSETEADTQYF.

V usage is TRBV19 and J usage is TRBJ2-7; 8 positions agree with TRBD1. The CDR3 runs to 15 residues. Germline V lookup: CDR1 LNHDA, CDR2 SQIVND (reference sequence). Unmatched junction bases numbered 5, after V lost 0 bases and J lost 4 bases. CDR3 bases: TGTGCCAGTAGTATAGAGGTCGACAGGGGATACGAGCAGTACTTC. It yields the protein CASSIEVDRGYEQYF. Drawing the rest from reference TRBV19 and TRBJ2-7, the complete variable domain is DGGITQSPKYLFRKEGQNVTLSCEQNLNHDAMYWYRQDPGQGLRLIYYSQIVNDFQKGDIAEGYSVSREKKESFPLTVTSAQKNPTAFYLCASSIEVDRGYEQYFGPGTRLTVT.

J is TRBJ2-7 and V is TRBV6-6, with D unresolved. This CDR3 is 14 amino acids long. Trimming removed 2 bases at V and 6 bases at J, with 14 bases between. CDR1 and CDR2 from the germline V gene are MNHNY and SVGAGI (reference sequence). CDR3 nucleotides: TGTGCCAGCAGTTACGGGGTGGGGTCGGGCGAGCAGTACTTC. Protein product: CASSYGVGSGEQYF.

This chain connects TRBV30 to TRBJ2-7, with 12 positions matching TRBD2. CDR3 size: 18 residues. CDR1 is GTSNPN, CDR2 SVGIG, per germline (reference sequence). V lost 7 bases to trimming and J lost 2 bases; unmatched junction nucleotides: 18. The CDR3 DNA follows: TGTGCCTTGAAGAGCGCTAGCGGGGGGGGCCTCAATCCCTACGAGCAGTACTTC. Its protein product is CALKSASGGGLNPYEQYF.

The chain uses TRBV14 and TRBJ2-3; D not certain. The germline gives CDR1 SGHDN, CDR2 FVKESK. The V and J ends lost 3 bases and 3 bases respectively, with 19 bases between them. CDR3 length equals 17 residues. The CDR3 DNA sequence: TGTGCCAGCAGCCAGGAACTCTCCGGGCAGTGGACAGATACGCAGTATTTT. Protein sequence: CASSQELSGQWTDTQYF.

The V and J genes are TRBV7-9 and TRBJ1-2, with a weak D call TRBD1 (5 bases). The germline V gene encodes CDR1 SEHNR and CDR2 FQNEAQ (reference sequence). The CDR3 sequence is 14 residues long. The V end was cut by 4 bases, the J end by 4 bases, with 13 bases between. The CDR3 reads CASSSSGASYGYTF. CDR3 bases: TGTGCCAGCAGCTCGTCCGGGGCGAGCTATGGCTACACCTTC.

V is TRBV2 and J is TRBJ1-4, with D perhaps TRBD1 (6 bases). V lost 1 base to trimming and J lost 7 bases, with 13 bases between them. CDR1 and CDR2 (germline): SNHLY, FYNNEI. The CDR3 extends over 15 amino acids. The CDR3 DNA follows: TGTGCCAGCAGTGAAGAGGGGGGGCGTGTTGAAAAACTGTTTTTT. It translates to CASSEEGGRVEKLFF.

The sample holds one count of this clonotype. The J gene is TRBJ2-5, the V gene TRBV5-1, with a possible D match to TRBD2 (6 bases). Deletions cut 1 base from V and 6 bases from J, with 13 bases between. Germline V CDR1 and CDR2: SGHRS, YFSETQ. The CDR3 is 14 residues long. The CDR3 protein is CASSLPWGEKTQYF. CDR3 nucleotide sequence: TGCGCCAGCAGCTTGCCCTGGGGGGAAAAGACCCAGTACTTC.

CDR3: CASSSRLANTYEQYF. The CDR3, as DNA: TGTGCCAGCAGCTCCCGACTAGCGAACACCTACGAGCAGTACTTC. The J gene is TRBJ2-7, the V gene TRBV11-2, with 8 positions matching TRBD2. The V segment lost 4 bases and the J segment 2 bases; nucleotides outside the gene matches: 7. Germline CDR1 is SGHAT and CDR2 is FQNNGV. There are 15 residues in the CDR3.

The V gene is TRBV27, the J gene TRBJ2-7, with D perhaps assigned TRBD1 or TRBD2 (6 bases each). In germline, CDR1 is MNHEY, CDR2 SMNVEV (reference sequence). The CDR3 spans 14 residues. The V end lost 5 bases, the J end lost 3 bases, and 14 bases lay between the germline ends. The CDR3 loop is CASSPGGQGYEQYF. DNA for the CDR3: TGTGCCAGCAGTCCCGGGGGACAAGGCTACGAGCAGTACTTC.

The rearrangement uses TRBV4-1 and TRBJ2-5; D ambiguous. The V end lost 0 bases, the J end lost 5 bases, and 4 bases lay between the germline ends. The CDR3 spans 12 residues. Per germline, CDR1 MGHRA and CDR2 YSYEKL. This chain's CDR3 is CASSQDTETQYF. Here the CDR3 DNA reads TGCGCCAGCAGCCAAGATACGGAGACCCAGTACTTC.

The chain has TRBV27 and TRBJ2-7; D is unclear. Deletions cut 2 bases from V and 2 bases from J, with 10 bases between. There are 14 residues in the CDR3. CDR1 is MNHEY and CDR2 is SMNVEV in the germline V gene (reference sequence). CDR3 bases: TGTGCCAGCAGTTTAGGTAGCAAGGCCTACGAGCAGTACTTC. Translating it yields CASSLGSKAYEQYF.

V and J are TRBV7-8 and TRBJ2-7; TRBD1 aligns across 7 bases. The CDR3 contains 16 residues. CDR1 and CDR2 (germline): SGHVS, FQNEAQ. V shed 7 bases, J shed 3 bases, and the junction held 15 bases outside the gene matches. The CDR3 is CASTLDAYRGYYEQYF. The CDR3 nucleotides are TGTGCCAGCACCCTCGATGCGTACAGGGGTTACTACGAGCAGTACTTC.

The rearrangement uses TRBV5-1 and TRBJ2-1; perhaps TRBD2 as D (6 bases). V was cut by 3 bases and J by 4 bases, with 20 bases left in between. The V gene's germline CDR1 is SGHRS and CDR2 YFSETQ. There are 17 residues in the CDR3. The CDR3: CASSSLGYGSGYNEQFF. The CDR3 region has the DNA TGCGCCAGCAGCTCCCTAGGTTATGGTAGCGGATACAATGAGCAGTTCTTC.

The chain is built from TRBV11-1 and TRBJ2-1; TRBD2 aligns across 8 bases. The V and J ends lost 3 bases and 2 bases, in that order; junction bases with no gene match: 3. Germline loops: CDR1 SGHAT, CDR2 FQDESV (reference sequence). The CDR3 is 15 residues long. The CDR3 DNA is TGTGCCAGCAGCTTCGGGGGGGCCCCCTACAATGAGCAGTTCTTC. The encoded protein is CASSFGGAPYNEQFF.

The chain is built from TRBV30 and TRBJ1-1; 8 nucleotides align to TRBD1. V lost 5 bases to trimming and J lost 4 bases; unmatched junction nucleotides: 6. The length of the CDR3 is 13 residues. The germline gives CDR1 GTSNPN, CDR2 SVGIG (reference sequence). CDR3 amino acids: CAWVLTGGTEAFF. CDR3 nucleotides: TGTGCCTGGGTTCTAACAGGGGGCACTGAAGCTTTCTTT.

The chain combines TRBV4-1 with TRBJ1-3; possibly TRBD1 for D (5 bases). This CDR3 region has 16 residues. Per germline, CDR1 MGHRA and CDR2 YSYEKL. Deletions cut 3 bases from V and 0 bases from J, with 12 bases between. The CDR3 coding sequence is TGCGCCAGCAGCCATCGAGACAGAGCCTCTGGAAACACCATATATTTT. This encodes CASSHRDRASGNTIYF.

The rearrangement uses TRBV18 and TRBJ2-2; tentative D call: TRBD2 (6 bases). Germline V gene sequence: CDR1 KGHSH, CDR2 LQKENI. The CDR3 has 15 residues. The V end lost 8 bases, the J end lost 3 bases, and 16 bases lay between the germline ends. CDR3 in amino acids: CASVGGGAHTGELFF. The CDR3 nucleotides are TGTGCCAGCGTCGGCGGCGGGGCCCACACCGGGGAGCTGTTTTTT.

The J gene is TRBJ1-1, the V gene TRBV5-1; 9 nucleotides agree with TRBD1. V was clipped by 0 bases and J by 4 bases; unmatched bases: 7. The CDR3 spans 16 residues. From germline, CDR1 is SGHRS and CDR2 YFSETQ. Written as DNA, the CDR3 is TGCGCCAGCAGCTTGGAATCACAGGGGGCCAGCACTGAAGCTTTCTTT. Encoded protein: CASSLESQGASTEAFF.